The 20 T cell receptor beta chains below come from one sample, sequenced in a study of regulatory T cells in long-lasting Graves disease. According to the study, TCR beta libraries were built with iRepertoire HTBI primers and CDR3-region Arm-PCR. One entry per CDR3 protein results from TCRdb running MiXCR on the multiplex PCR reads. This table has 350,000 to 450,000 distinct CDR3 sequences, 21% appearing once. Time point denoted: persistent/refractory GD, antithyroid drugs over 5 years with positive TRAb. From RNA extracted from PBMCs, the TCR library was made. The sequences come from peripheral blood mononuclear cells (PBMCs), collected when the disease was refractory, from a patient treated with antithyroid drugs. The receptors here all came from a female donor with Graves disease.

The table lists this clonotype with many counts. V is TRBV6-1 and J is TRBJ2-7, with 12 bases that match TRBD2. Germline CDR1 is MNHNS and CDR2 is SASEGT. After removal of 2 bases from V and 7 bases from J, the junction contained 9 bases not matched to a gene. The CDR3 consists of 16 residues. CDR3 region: CASSEYRLAGVKEQYF. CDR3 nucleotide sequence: TGTGCCAGCAGTGAATATCGACTAGCGGGAGTCAAAGAGCAGTACTTC.

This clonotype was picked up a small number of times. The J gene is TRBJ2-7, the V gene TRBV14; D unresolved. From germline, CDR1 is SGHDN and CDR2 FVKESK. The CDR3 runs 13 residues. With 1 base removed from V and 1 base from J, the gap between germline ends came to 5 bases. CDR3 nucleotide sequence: TGTGCCAGCAGCCAAGTCACTTCCTACGAGCAGTACTTC. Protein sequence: CASSQVTSYEQYF.

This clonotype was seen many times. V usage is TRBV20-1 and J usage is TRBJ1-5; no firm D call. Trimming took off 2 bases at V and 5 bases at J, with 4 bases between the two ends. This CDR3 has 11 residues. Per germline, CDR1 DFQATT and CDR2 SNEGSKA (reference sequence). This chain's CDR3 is CSARLDQPQHF. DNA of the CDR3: TGCAGTGCTAGATTGGATCAGCCCCAGCATTTT.

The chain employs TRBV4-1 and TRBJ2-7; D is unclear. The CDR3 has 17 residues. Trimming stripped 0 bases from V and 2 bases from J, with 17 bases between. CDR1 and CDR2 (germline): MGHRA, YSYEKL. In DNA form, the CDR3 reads TGCGCCAGCAGCCAAGATAAAGGAAGCAGGTGGGCCTACGAGCAGTACTTC. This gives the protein CASSQDKGSRWAYEQYF.

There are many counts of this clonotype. As DNA, the CDR3 is TGTGCCAGCAGTCCAAGCTCTGGGGCCAACGTCCTGACTTTC. This translates into CASSPSSGANVLTF. V usage is TRBV2 and J usage is TRBJ2-6; D is unclear. Germline V CDR1 and CDR2: SNHLY, FYNNEI. The V end lost 5 bases, the J end lost 0 bases, and 5 bases lay between the germline ends. The CDR3 has 14 residues.

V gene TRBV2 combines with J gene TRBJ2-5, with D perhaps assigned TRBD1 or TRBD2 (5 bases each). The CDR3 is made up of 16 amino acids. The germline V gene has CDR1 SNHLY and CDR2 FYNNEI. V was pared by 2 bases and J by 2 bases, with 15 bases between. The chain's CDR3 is CASSESAGWGQETQYF. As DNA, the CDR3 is TGTGCCAGCAGTGAATCGGCAGGGTGGGGGCAAGAGACCCAGTACTTC.

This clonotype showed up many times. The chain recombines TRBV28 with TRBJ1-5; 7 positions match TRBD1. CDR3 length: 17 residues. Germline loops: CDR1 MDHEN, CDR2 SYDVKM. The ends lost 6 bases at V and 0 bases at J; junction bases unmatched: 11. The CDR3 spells CASSSSTGVYSNQPQHF. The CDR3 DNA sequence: TGTGCCAGCAGCTCCTCAACAGGGGTATATAGCAATCAGCCCCAGCATTTT.

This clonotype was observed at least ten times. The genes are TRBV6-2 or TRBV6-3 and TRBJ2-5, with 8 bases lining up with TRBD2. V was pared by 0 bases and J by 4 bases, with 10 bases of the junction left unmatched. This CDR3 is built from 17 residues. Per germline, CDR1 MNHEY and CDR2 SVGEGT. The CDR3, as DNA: TGTGCCAGCAGTTACTCTGTGCGGGGGGCGGTTAGAGAGACCCAGTACTTC. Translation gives CASSYSVRGAVRETQYF.

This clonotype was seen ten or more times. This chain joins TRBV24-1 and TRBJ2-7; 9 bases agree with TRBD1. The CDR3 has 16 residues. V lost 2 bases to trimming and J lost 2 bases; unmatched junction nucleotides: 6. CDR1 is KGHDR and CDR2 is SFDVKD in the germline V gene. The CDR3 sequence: CATSDSRDRAPYEQYF. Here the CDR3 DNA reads TGTGCCACCAGTGATTCACGGGACAGGGCCCCCTACGAGCAGTACTTC.

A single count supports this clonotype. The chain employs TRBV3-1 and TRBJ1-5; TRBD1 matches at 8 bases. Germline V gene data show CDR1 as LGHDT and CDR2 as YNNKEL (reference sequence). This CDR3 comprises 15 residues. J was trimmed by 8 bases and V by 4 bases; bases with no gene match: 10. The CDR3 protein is CASSLGTGRVEPQHF. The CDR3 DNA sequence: TGTGCCAGCAGCCTCGGGACAGGCCGCGTCGAGCCCCAGCATTTT.

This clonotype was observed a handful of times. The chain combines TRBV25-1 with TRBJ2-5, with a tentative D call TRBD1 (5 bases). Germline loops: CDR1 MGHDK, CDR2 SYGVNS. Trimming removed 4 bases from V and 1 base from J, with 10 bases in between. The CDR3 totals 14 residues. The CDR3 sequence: CASSAQTVQETQYF. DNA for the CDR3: TGTGCCAGCAGTGCCCAGACAGTCCAAGAGACCCAGTACTTC.

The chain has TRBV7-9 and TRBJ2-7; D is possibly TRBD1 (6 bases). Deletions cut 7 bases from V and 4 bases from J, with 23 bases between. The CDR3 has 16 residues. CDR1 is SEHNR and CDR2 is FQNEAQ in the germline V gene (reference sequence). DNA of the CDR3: TGTGCCAGCACCCATTCAGGGGCTAAGCTCCCATACGAGCAGTACTTC. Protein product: CASTHSGAKLPYEQYF.

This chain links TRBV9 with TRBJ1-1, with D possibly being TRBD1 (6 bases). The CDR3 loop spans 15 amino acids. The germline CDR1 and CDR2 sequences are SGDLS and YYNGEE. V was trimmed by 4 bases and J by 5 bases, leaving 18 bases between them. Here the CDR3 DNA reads TGTGCCAGCAGCACGTTGGACAGTACTTATACTGAAGCTTTCTTT. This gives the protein CASSTLDSTYTEAFF. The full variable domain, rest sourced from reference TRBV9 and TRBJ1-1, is DSGVTQTPKHLITATGQRVTLRCSPRSGDLSVYWYQQSLDQGLQFLIQYYNGEERAKGNILERFSAQQFPDLHSELNLSSLELGDSALYFCASSTLDSTYTEAFFGQGTRLTVV.

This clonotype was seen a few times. The CDR3 reads CASRPDRLTFNYGYTF. CDR3 DNA: TGTGCCAGCAGGCCCGACAGGCTAACCTTTAACTATGGCTACACCTTC. The genes are TRBV6-1 and TRBJ1-2, with a weak D call TRBD1 (6 bases). Trimming stripped 6 bases from V and 1 base from J, with 18 bases between. This CDR3 contains 16 residues. Per the germline V gene, CDR1 is MNHNS and CDR2 is SASEGT.

CDR3 coding DNA: TGTGCCAGCAGTACCCCCCGGGAGGGGACCTACGAGCAGTACTTC. Translated: CASSTPREGTYEQYF. The chain recombines TRBV6-1 with TRBJ2-7; 8 nucleotides line up with TRBD2. V dropped 5 bases and J dropped 2; count of bases not matched to a gene: 8. CDR3 length: 15 residues. Germline V CDR1 and CDR2: MNHNS, SASEGT.

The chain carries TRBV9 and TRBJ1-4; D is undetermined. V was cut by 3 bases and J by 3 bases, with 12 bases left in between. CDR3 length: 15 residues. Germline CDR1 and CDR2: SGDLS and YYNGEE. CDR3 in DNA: TGTGCCAGCAGCGCCGGCCGGCTGGCTAATGAAAAACTGTTTTTT. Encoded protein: CASSAGRLANEKLFF.

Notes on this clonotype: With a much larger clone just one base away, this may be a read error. The CDR3 spells CASTNSFYGHTF. The CDR3, as DNA: TGTGCCAGCACGAACAGCTTCTATGGCCACACCTTC. V usage is TRBV6-2 or TRBV6-3 and J usage is TRBJ1-2; D call uncertain. CDR3 size: 12 residues. Germline-derived CDR1 and CDR2 are MNHEY and SVGEGT.

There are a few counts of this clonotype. CDR3 loop: CASSSFEGLNTEAFF. The CDR3 region has the DNA TGTGCCAGCAGTTCATTTGAAGGTTTGAACACTGAAGCTTTCTTT. This chain joins TRBV27 and TRBJ1-1; D unclear. V was clipped by 4 bases and J by 0 bases, with 12 bases between them. Germline V gives CDR1 MNHEY, CDR2 SMNVEV (reference sequence). The CDR3 loop spans 15 amino acids.

The CDR3 is CASRGGQGNEKLFF. Here the CDR3 DNA reads TGTGCCAGCAGAGGGGGACAGGGCAATGAAAAACTGTTTTTT. The rearrangement uses TRBV2 and TRBJ1-4; 9 bases are shared with TRBD1. The CDR3 spans 14 residues. J gave up 5 bases and V 6 bases, and 4 bases lay outside the gene matches. In germline, CDR1 is SNHLY, CDR2 FYNNEI.

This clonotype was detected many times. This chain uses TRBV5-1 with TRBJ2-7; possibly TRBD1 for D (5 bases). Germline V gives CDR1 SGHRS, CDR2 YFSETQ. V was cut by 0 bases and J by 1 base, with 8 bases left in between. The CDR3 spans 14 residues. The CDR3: CASSLEGQSYEQYF. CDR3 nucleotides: TGCGCCAGCAGCTTGGAGGGGCAGTCCTACGAGCAGTACTTC.